This T cell receptor (beta chain) is drawn from a study of shared clonotypes between healthy human individuals. Points from the study as a whole: Rarefaction gave evidence that sorted-subset sequencing remained incomplete despite large depth.

Profiled with immunoSEQ multiplex PCR; TCRdb holds only in-frame clones, not every one. The sample lists roughly 2 million clones, approximately 96% seen once, with roughly 0.13% in the top ten. Notes on this clone: Its antigen is not identified.

Trimming stripped 4 bases from V and 10 bases from J, with 11 bases between. The germline gives CDR1 SEHNR, CDR2 FQNEAQ (reference sequence). This CDR3 is built from 13 residues. Material for sequencing was naive CD4+ T cells sorted from blood. Subset reported: CD45RA+ positively selected. The chain has TRBV7-9 and TRBJ1-6, with D uncertain. The source is a man younger than 35 in good health. CDR3 in amino acids: CASSSEGFSPLHF. The CDR3 bases are TGTGCCAGCAGCTCGGAGGGTTTCTCACCCCTCCACTTT. Full variable domain (outside the CDR3, taken from reference TRBV7-9 and TRBJ1-6): DTGVSQNPRHKITKRGQNVTFRCDPISEHNRLYWYRQTLGQGPEFLTYFQNEAQLEKSRLLSDRFSAERPKGSFSTLEIQRTEQGDSAMYLCASSSEGFSPLHFGNGTRLTVT.